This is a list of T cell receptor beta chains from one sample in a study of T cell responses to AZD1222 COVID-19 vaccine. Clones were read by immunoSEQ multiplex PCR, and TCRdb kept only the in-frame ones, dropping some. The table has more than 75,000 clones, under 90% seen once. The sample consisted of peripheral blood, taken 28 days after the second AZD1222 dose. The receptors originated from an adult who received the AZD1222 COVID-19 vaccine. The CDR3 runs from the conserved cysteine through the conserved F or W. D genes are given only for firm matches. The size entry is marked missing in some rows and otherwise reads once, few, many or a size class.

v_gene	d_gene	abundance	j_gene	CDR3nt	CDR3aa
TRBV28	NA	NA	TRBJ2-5	TGTGCCAGCAGTTTATGGGGCGGGCTTATGGGGGAGACCCAGTACTTC	CASSLWGGLMGETQYF
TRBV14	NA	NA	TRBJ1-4	TGTGCCAGCAGTCCCGGCGCGAGGGATGAAAAACTGTTTTTT	CASSPGARDEKLFF
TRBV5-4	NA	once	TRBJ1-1	TGTGCCAGCAGCTTGGCTGGGGGAATGAACACTGAAGCTTTCTTT	CASSLAGGMNTEAFF
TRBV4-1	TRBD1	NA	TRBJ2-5	TGCGCCAGCAGCCAAGAGGGAAGACAGGGGGGAGAGACCCAGTACTTC	CASSQEGRQGGETQYF
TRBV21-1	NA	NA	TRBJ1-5	TGTGCCAGCAATCCCCCCTGTGGGGGGGCATTCAATCAGCCCCAGCATTTT	CASNPPCGGAFNQPQHF
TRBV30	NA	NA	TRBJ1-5	TGTGCCTGGAATACAGGTAGTCAGCCCCAGCATTTT	CAWNTGSQPQHF
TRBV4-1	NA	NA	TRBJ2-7	TGCGCCAGCAGTTTTGACGGCAGGGTCTCCCCCTACGAGCAGTACTTC	CASSFDGRVSPYEQYF
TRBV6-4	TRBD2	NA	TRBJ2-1	TGTGCCAGCAGTGACTCGCCAGCGGGAGGGCCCTCGTCTGAGCAGTTCTTC	CASSDSPAGGPSSEQFF
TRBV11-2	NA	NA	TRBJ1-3	TGTGCCAGCACCCCGGGGGAGGGAAACACCATATATTTT	CASTPGEGNTIYF
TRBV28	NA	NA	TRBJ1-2	TGTGCCAGCAGCCCCTCGGGGGGCGCAGACTATGGCTACACCTTC	CASSPSGGADYGYTF
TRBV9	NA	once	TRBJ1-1	TGTGCCAGCAGCGTTGATTGGAACACTGAAGCTTTCTTT	CASSVDWNTEAFF
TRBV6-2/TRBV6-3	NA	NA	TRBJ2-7	TGTGCCAGCAGCGAGGCAGGGGGGTTCCAGCAGTACTTC	CASSEAGGFQQYF
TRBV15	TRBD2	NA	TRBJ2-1	TGTGCCACCAGCACCGGGACTAGCGGGATGCCGGTCCAGTTCTTC	CATSTGTSGMPVQFF
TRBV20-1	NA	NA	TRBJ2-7	TGCAGCCACTCACAGGAGAAGCAGTACTTC	CSHSQEKQYF
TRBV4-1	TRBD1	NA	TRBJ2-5	TGCGCCAGCAGCCAAACCAGGACAGGCGGAGAGACCCAGTACTTC	CASSQTRTGGETQYF
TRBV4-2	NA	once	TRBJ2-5	TGTGCCAGCAGCCAAGATCTGGGCGCCCGGGGGACCCAGTACTTC	CASSQDLGARGTQYF
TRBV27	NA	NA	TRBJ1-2	TGTGCCAGCAGTACCAGCCCCCTTAACTATGGCTACACCTTC	CASSTSPLNYGYTF
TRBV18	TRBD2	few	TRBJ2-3	TGTGCCAGCTCATGGGACACTAGCGGGGACACAGATACGCAGTATTTT	CASSWDTSGDTDTQYF
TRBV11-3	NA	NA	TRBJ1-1	TGTGCCAGCAGCTTAGGTGGCTCCATGAACACTGAAGCTTTCTTT	CASSLGGSMNTEAFF
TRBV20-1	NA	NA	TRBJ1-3	TGCAGTGCTCGTCTCTCAAACACCATATATTTT	CSARLSNTIYF
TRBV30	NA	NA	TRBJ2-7	TGTGCCTGGAGTAAGAACCACAACTACGAGCAGTACTTC	CAWSKNHNYEQYF